Listed here is a single TCR beta chain. The authors carried out high-throughput sequencing of TCR beta. They applied it to CD8+ and CD4+ T cells obtained from blood. Those who served as multiple sclerosis controls were treatment-naive patients with stable or active relapsing-remitting disease. TEMRA cells were FACS-enriched, while CD8+ and CD4+ T cells were negatively isolated. The sample originates from a study of CD8 T cells in Susac syndrome. The RNA, roughly 0.5 to 1 ug, was put through reverse transcription using random hexamers. TCRdb reprocessed the immunoSEQ multiplex PCR reads with MiXCR, giving one entry per CDR3 protein. This table holds 130,000 or so distinct CDR3 sequences, 85% to 95% found once. This TCR came from a human donor with multiple sclerosis. The material sequenced was CD4+ T cells from PBMCs.

This CDR3 is CAISESGTGGELFF. CDR3 nucleotides: TGTGCCATCAGTGAGTCCGGGACAGGCGGGGAGCTGTTTTTT. The chain carries TRBV10-3 and TRBJ2-2, with TRBD1 identical over 8 bases. V lost 0 bases and J lost 7; bases outside the gene matches: 1. Looked up from germline, CDR1 is ENHRY and CDR2 is SYGVKD. The CDR3 sequence is 14 residues long.